These 11 T cell receptor beta chains originate from one sample sequenced in a study of blood T cell repertoires in COVID-19. Only in-frame clones appear in the TCRdb table, and some are missing; sequencing was by immunoSEQ multiplex PCR. The sample has 270,000 or so clones, about 81% seen once. Sequenced: peripheral blood. These receptors were collected from a human donor with COVID-19, enrolled during active disease. The donor label of this sample is uncertain.

The table lists this clone with a count of one. The rearrangement links TRBV28 to TRBJ1-3; the D is unclear. The CDR3 runs 13 residues. The germline V gene encodes CDR1 MDHEN and CDR2 SYDVKM. V was cut by 1 base and J by 2 bases, with 3 bases left in between. The CDR3 sequence: CASSLYTGNTIYF. The CDR3 DNA sequence: TGTGCCAGCAGTTTATATACTGGAAACACCATATATTTT.

The chain employs TRBV3-1 (or the pseudogene TRBV3-2) and TRBJ2-1; 11 bases agree with TRBD2. CDR1 LGHDT and CDR2 YNNKEL come from the germline V gene (reference sequence). The length of the CDR3 is 17 residues. The V segment lost 3 bases and the J segment 3 bases; nucleotides outside the gene matches: 7. The CDR3 DNA sequence: TGTGCCAGCAGCCAGGGGAGGGGACTAGCGGACTACAATGAGCAGTTCTTC. Amino acids: CASSQGRGLADYNEQFF.

The table lists this clone with a few counts. The J gene is TRBJ2-2, the V gene TRBV4-1, with D maybe TRBD2 (6 bases). Germline V gives CDR1 MGHRA, CDR2 YSYEKL. The CDR3 runs to 18 residues. V was cut by 0 bases and J by 0 bases, with 14 bases left in between. CDR3: CASSQDPGEAANTGELFF. In DNA form, the CDR3 reads TGCGCCAGCAGCCAAGATCCCGGGGAGGCGGCGAACACCGGGGAGCTGTTTTTT.

The J gene is TRBJ2-3, the V gene TRBV11-2; TRBD1 agrees at 7 bases. CDR3 size: 15 residues. From germline, CDR1 is SGHAT and CDR2 FQNNGV. V lost 5 bases, J lost 3 bases, and 8 bases stayed unmatched. CDR3 region: CASSPTGEETDTQYF. As DNA, the CDR3 is TGTGCCAGCAGCCCTACAGGGGAAGAAACAGATACGCAGTATTTT.

This clone was detected a few times. This chain links TRBV14 with TRBJ2-5; 10 positions agree with TRBD2. Germline CDR1 is SGHDN and CDR2 is FVKESK. The CDR3 extends over 17 amino acids. V was pared by 0 bases and J by 1 base, with 5 bases of the junction left unmatched. In DNA form, the CDR3 reads TGTGCCAGCAGCCAAGATCGCAGCGGGAGGGGCCAAGAGACCCAGTACTTC. This encodes CASSQDRSGRGQETQYF.

The gene calls are TRBV19 and TRBJ2-2, with TRBD2 matching 8 bases. The CDR3 is made up of 14 amino acids. Germline V gene lookup returns CDR1 LNHDA and CDR2 SQIVND (reference sequence). V lost 9 bases and J lost 6; bases outside the gene matches: 9. CDR3 in amino acids: CASREGVQPGELFF. Written as DNA, the CDR3 is TGTGCCAGCCGGGAGGGGGTCCAGCCCGGGGAGCTGTTTTTT.

The chain recombines TRBV2 with TRBJ2-5; weak D call: TRBD2 (6 bases). Trimming took 1 base from V and 7 from J, leaving 13 bases between them. CDR3 length: 14 amino acids. Germline V gene sequence: CDR1 SNHLY, CDR2 FYNNEI. Here the CDR3 reads CASSEVGGAGTQYF. The CDR3 DNA is TGTGCCAGCAGTGAAGTCGGGGGAGCGGGGACCCAGTACTTC.

The chain carries TRBV5-1 and TRBJ2-7; 9 bases agree with TRBD2. This CDR3 spans 19 amino acids. From germline, CDR1 is SGHRS and CDR2 YFSETQ. The junction had 14 bases not matched to a gene; V was cut back by 1 base and J by 0 bases. CDR3 DNA: TGCGCCAGCAGCTTGTTCCTGGGGGATGGTAGCGGGAGCTCCTACGAGCAGTACTTC. It codes for CASSLFLGDGSGSSYEQYF.

The rearrangement joins TRBV19 to TRBJ2-3; D is possibly TRBD1 (5 bases). The CDR3 spans 14 residues. The germline V and J ends were trimmed by 8 bases and 3 bases, with 15 bases remaining between them. The germline CDR1 and CDR2 sequences are LNHDA and SQIVND (reference sequence). The DNA for the CDR3 is TGTGCCAGTGACCTAGGACATGGGACAGATACGCAGTATTTT. Amino acid sequence: CASDLGHGTDTQYF.

This clone was detected a few times. The chain has TRBV14 and TRBJ1-2; D ambiguous. Trimming cost V 1 base and J 4 bases, with 10 bases left between them. This CDR3 is 14 amino acids long. CDR1 and CDR2 from the germline V gene are SGHDN and FVKESK. In DNA, the CDR3 is TGTGCCAGCAGCCAAGTAGCGTCGGGCTATGGCTACACCTTC. Residues: CASSQVASGYGYTF.

V gene TRBV15 combines with J gene TRBJ1-2, with TRBD1 identical over 10 bases. With 4 bases clipped from V and 6 bases from J, the junction kept 5 bases outside the gene matches. This CDR3 is 14 amino acids long. Germline V gives CDR1 LNHNV, CDR2 YYDKDF (reference sequence). The CDR3 nucleotides read TGTGCCACCAGCATGAAGACAGGGGGCAATGGCTACACCTTC. This gives the protein CATSMKTGGNGYTF.